Following are 2 T cell receptor beta chains from one sample sequenced in a study of cytomegalovirus exposure and HLA in healthy donors. Primers: 60 Vbeta forward and 13 Jbeta reverse. TCRdb's copy holds only in-frame clones and misses some; the assay was immunoSEQ multiplex PCR. The data hold 180,000 or so clones, with less than 90% observed a single time. Sequencing was carried out using PBMCs. The receptor set was obtained from a woman aged 25 to 39 in good health and CMV-seronegative.

V gene TRBV5-6 combines with J gene TRBJ1-2; maybe TRBD1 (6 bases). The V end lost 3 bases, the J end lost 8 bases, and 11 bases lay between the germline ends. Germline V lookup: CDR1 SGHDT, CDR2 YYEEEE. This CDR3 is built from 12 residues. CDR3 DNA sequence: TGTGCCAGCAGCTCCACCAGGGGCGGCTACACCTTC. Amino acids: CASSSTRGGYTF.

The chain recombines TRBV10-2 with TRBJ2-2; possibly TRBD1 for D (6 bases). Germline V gene sequence: CDR1 WSHSY, CDR2 SAAADI. CDR3 length: 16 residues. V lost 0 bases, J lost 3 bases, and 11 bases lay in between. The CDR3 region has the DNA TGCGCCAGCAGTGAGTCGGAGGACAGATACACCGGGGAGCTGTTTTTT. Protein product: CASSESEDRYTGELFF.